The clone carrying this T cell receptor (beta chain) was observed a few times. This entry is derived from a study of T-cell memory formation after mild COVID-19. CDR1 SGHVS and CDR2 FNYEAQ come from the germline V gene. The CDR3 runs 15 residues. V was shortened by 5 bases and J by 5 bases, with 18 bases between the two germline ends. With constant-segment primers, 5'RACE yielded cDNA libraries of TCR alpha and TCR beta that carried sample barcodes and UMIs. TCRdb re-analysed the 5' RACE reads in MiXCR, keeping a single row per CDR3 protein. The sample includes approximately 260,000 distinct CDR3 sequences, around 15% of them seen just once.

This clonotype was obtained from a man aged 18 to 35 who had mild COVID-19 (a few samples of this study predate the infection). Cell type and time point are not known. The chain recombines TRBV7-6 with TRBJ1-1; D call uncertain. Sequencing used PBMCs or a T cell subset sorted from them (not recorded which). CDR3 sequence (DNA): TGTGCCAGCAGCCCTCGGACGATAGAGCGGACTGAAGCTTTCTTT. Translation gives CASSPRTIERTEAFF.